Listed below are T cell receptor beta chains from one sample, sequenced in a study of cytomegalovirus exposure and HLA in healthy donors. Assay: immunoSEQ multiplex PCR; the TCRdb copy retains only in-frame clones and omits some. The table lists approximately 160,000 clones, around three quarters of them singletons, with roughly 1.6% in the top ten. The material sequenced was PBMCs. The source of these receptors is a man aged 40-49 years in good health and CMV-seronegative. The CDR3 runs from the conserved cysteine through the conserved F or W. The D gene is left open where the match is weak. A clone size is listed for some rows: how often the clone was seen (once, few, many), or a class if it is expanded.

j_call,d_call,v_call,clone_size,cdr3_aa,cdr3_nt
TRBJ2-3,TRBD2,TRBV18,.,CASSPSSGSSADTQYF,TGTGCCAGCTCACCAAGTAGCGGGAGTTCAGCAGATACGCAGTATTTT
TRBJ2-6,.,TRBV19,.,CASKRGSGANVLTF,TGTGCCAGTAAACGCGGCTCTGGGGCCAACGTCCTGACTTTC
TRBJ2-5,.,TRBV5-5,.,CASSSYQRETQYF,TGTGCCAGCAGCTCTTATCAGCGGGAGACCCAGTACTTC
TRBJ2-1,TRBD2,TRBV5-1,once,CASRLAGQNNEQFF,TGCGCCAGCAGACTAGCGGGGCAAAACAATGAGCAGTTCTTC
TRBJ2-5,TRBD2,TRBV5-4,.,CASSAGLAGLQETQYF,TGTGCCAGCAGCGCGGGACTAGCGGGGCTCCAAGAGACCCAGTACTTC
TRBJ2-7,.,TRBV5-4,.,CASSSRASVEQYF,TGTGCCAGCAGCTCGAGGGCTAGCGTCGAGCAGTACTTC
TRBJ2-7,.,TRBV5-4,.,CASSLDGSAYEQYF,TGTGCCAGCAGCTTGGACGGGAGCGCCTACGAGCAGTACTTC
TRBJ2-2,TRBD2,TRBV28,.,CASSAIAGIEAGELFF,TGTGCCAGCAGCGCCATAGCGGGAATAGAGGCCGGGGAGCTGTTTTTT
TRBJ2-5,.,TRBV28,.,CASRSPPETQYF,TGTGCCAGCAGAAGCCCTCCAGAGACCCAGTACTTC
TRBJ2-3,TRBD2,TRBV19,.,CASSTSGITTDTQYF,TGTGCCAGTAGTACTAGCGGGATAACCACAGATACGCAGTATTTT
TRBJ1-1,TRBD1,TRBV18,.,CASSPGQGFDEAFF,TGTGCCAGCTCACCAGGACAGGGGTTTGATGAAGCTTTCTTT
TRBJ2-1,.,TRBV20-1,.,CSARDSNEQFF,TGCAGTGCTAGAGACTCGAATGAGCAGTTCTTC
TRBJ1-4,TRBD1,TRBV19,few,CASNDRASANEKLFF,TGTGCCAGTAACGACAGGGCCTCGGCTAATGAAAAACTGTTTTTT
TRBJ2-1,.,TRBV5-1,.,CASSLATYNEQFF,TGCGCCAGCAGCTTAGCAACTTACAATGAGCAGTTCTTC
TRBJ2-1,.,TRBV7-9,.,CASSFPPGRLKGNEQFF,TGTGCCAGCAGCTTTCCGCCAGGGAGGCTCAAGGGCAATGAGCAGTTCTTC
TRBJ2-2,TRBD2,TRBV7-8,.,CASRIAGPYTGELFF,TGTGCCAGCAGGATAGCGGGCCCCTACACCGGGGAGCTGTTTTTT